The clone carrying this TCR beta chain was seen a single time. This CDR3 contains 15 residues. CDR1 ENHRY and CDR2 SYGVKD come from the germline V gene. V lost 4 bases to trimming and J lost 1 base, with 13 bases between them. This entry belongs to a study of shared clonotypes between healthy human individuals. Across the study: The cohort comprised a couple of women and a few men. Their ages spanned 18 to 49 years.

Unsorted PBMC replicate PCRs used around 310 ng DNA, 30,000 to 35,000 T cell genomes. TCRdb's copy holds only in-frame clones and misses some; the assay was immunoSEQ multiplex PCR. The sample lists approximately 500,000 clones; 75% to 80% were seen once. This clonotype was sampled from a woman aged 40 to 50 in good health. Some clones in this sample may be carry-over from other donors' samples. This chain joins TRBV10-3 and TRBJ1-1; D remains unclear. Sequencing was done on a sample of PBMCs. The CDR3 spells CAISGGGISNTEAFF. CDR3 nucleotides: TGTGCCATCAGTGGTGGCGGGATATCGAACACTGAAGCTTTCTTT.